This is a list of T cell receptor beta chains from one sample in a study of blood T cell repertoires in COVID-19. The assay was immunoSEQ multiplex PCR, and TCRdb's table has in-frame clones only and misses some. Here the sample spans under 150,000 clones, about nine tenths being singletons. Sequenced: peripheral blood. These receptors were collected from a woman aged 50 to 60 with acute or convalescent COVID-19. Both conserved end residues are part of each CDR3. Each record gives: D gene, J gene, clone size, CDR3 length, V gene, CDR3 protein, CDR3 DNA. D genes are given only for firm matches. Size tells how often a clone was seen (once, few, many) or the class of an expanded clone, and some rows leave it out.

NA TRBJ2-3 NA 13 TRBV19 CASSTRGVDTQYF TGTGCCAGTAGTACCCGGGGAGTAGATACGCAGTATTTT
NA TRBJ2-1 NA 14 TRBV7-3 CASSSGGTDNEQFF TGTGCCAGCAGCTCAGGGGGGACGGATAATGAGCAGTTCTTC
NA TRBJ2-7 NA 11 TRBV7-3 CASSLTTEQYF TGTGCCAGCAGCCTTACCACTGAGCAGTACTTC
TRBD1 TRBJ1-1 NA 15 TRBV6-5 CASIKISGGNTEAFF TGTGCCAGCATTAAAATCTCAGGGGGGAACACTGAAGCTTTCTTT
NA TRBJ1-4 NA 15 TRBV29-1 CSATLGQPKGEKLFF TGCAGCGCTACACTCGGACAGCCTAAGGGGGAAAAACTGTTTTTT
TRBD1 TRBJ1-1 NA 12 TRBV6-2/TRBV6-3 CASSPGGTEAFF TGTGCCAGCAGTCCAGGGGGGACTGAAGCTTTCTTT
NA TRBJ1-6 NA 17 TRBV18 CASSPHPPQTVNSPLHF TGTGCCAGCTCACCGCATCCCCCCCAGACAGTCAATTCACCCCTCCACTTT
TRBD1 TRBJ1-1 once 14 TRBV9 CASSVDRVPTEAFF TGTGCCAGCAGCGTTGACAGGGTGCCCACTGAAGCTTTCTTT
NA TRBJ1-2 few 16 TRBV11-2 CASSLIGQGSDYGYTF TGTGCCAGCAGCTTAATAGGGCAGGGATCGGACTATGGCTACACCTTC
NA TRBJ2-7 NA 10 TRBV7-7 CAVGDYEQYF TGTGCCGTCGGGGATTACGAGCAGTACTTC
TRBD2 TRBJ2-1 once 15 TRBV18 CASSPGLAGDNEQFF TGTGCCAGCTCACCTGGACTAGCGGGAGACAATGAGCAGTTCTTC
NA TRBJ1-6 NA 14 TRBV7-3 CASSLDGIRSPLHF TGTGCCAGCAGCCTAGACGGCATACGATCACCCCTCCACTTT
NA TRBJ1-3 NA 18 TRBV14 CASSQEVGEKTTGNTIYF TGTGCCAGCAGCCAAGAGGTCGGGGAGAAGACGACTGGAAACACCATATATTTT
NA TRBJ1-1 NA 13 TRBV5-4 CASRTTAGTEAFF TGTGCCAGCAGAACGACAGCGGGCACTGAAGCTTTCTTT
NA TRBJ2-3 NA 12 TRBV9 CASSFQTDTQYF TGTGCCAGCAGCTTTCAAACAGATACGCAGTATTTT
NA TRBJ1-5 NA 15 TRBV10-2 CASSTGISGDQPQHF TGCGCCAGCAGCACCGGGATTTCCGGGGATCAGCCCCAGCATTTT
TRBD1 TRBJ1-2 once 14 TRBV5-1 CASSLEDRADGYTF TGCGCCAGCAGCTTGGAGGACAGGGCGGATGGCTACACCTTC
NA TRBJ1-1 NA 14 TRBV5-4 CASSFQGMNTEAFF TGTGCCAGCAGCTTTCAGGGCATGAACACTGAAGCTTTCTTT
TRBD2 TRBJ2-1 NA 14 TRBV2 CASSLAGSYNEQFF TGTGCCAGCAGTTTAGCGGGTTCCTACAATGAGCAGTTCTTC
TRBD1 TRBJ1-2 few 12 TRBV12-3/TRBV12-4 CASRGQVYGYTF TGTGCCAGCAGGGGACAGGTATATGGCTACACCTTC
NA TRBJ1-2 NA 14 TRBV7-9 CASSLRMSNYGYTF TGTGCCAGCAGCTTACGTATGAGTAACTATGGCTACACCTTC
NA TRBJ1-5 NA 13 TRBV19 CASSIMREQPQHF TGTGCCAGTAGTATAATGAGGGAACAGCCCCAGCATTTT
TRBD1 TRBJ2-1 NA 17 TRBV19 CASSRLSGQATYNEQFF TGTGCCAGTAGTAGGCTTTCGGGACAGGCTACCTACAATGAGCAGTTCTTC
TRBD1 TRBJ1-2 NA 14 TRBV6-6 CASSYAGTGSGYTF TGTGCCAGCAGTTACGCTGGGACAGGGAGTGGCTACACCTTC
TRBD1 TRBJ1-1 NA 13 TRBV18 CASSQGARTEAFF TGTGCCAGCTCCCAGGGGGCGAGGACTGAAGCTTTCTTT
TRBD1 TRBJ1-2 NA 17 TRBV11-2 CASSLETDRAVWYGYTF TGTGCCAGCAGCTTAGAAACGGACAGGGCGGTATGGTATGGCTACACCTTC
NA TRBJ2-1 NA 13 TRBV18 CASSPPLANEQFF TGTGCCAGCTCCCCTCCGCTAGCCAATGAGCAGTTCTTC
NA TRBJ1-4 NA 16 TRBV2 CASRSVRGFRKEKLFF TGTGCCAGCAGAAGTGTTCGAGGGTTTCGTAAGGAAAAACTGTTTTTT
NA TRBJ1-6 NA 14 TRBV2 CASQGNSYNSPLHF TGTGCCAGCCAGGGAAACTCCTATAATTCACCCCTCCACTTT
NA TRBJ1-2 NA 12 TRBV15 CATSSQGSGYTF TGTGCCACCAGCTCCCAGGGGAGCGGCTACACCTTC
TRBD2 TRBJ2-7 NA 15 TRBV20-1 CSASATGLAGVEQYF TGCAGTGCTAGTGCTACGGGACTAGCGGGAGTCGAGCAGTACTTC
TRBD2 TRBJ2-7 NA 16 TRBV28 CASSSIGSGSFYEQYF TGTGCCAGCAGTTCCATAGGTAGCGGGAGTTTCTACGAGCAGTACTTC
TRBD1 TRBJ1-1 NA 16 TRBV2 CASSPGTELPDTEAFF TGTGCCAGCAGTCCCGGGACAGAACTCCCGGACACTGAAGCTTTCTTT
NA TRBJ1-2 NA 14 TRBV18 CASSPQGWNYGYTF TGTGCCAGCTCACCTCAGGGGTGGAACTATGGCTACACCTTC